This T cell receptor beta chain was sequenced in a study of T cells after yellow fever vaccination. Overall study context: SMART-Seq v4 Ultra Low Input prepared the low-cell-number fractions. Study-wide findings and caveats: Just a small share of clonotypes turned up in the CD4 compartment as well as the CD8 compartment. Post-booster samples contained most primary-vaccination clones (around 95% CD4, about 87% CD8).

The TCR cDNA carried a universal primer site and UMIs from 5'RACE template switching. TCRdb independently ran MiXCR on the 5' RACE reads; one entry per CDR3 protein. Among 250,000 or so distinct CDR3 sequences listed, around 3.5% were seen once. This clonotype showed up many times. Its antigen is not known. The sequence was obtained from a man between 18 and 29 years old who received the YFV17D yellow fever vaccine. The sequencing here drew on PBMCs, taken 15 days after the yellow fever booster vaccination.

Here the CDR3 reads CASSSRGLTDTQYF. As DNA, the CDR3 is TGTGCCAGCAGTTCAAGGGGGCTCACAGATACGCAGTATTTT. This chain uses TRBV6-6 with TRBJ2-3; 7 nucleotides align to TRBD1. The trim removed 4 bases at V and 2 bases at J, leaving 3 bases unmatched. This CDR3 is built from 14 residues. Germline values: CDR1 MNHNY, CDR2 SVGAGI (reference sequence).